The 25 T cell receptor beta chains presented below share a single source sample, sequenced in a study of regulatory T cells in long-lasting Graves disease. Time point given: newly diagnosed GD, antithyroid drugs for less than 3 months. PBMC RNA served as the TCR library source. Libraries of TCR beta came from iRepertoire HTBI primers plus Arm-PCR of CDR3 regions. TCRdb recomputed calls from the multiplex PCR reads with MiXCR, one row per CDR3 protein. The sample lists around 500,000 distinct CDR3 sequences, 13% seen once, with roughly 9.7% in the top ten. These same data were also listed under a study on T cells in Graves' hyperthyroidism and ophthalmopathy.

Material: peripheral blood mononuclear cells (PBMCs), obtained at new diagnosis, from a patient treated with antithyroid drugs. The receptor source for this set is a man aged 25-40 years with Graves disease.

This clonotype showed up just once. As DNA, the CDR3 is TGCAGTGCTAGAGGGGGGGCGCGTGCAGATACGCAGTATTTT. Translation gives CSARGGARADTQYF. The chain recombines TRBV20-1 with TRBJ2-3; D is possibly TRBD1 or TRBD2 (6 bases each). Germline CDR1 reads DFQATT; CDR2 reads SNEGSKA (reference sequence). This CDR3 has 14 residues. V dropped 1 base and J dropped 4 bases, with 12 bases sitting between them.

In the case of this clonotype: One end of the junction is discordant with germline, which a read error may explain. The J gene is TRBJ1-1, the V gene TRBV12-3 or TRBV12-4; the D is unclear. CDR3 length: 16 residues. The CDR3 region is CASREDQTFRNTGAFF. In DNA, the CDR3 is TGTGCCAGCAGGGAGGACCAGACGTTTAGGAACACTGGAGCTTTCTTT.

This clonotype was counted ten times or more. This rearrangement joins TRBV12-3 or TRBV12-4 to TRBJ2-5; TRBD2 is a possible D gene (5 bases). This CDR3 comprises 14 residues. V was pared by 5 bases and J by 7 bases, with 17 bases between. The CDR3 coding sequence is TGTGCCAGCAGTCCCCGAGAGGGATCAGGGACCCAGTACTTC. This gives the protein CASSPREGSGTQYF.

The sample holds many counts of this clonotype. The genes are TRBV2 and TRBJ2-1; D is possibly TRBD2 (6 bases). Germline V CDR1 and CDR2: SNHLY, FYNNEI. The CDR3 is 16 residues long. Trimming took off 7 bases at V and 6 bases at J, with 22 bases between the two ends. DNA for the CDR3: TGTGCCAGCAAGGGATATCGGCTAGCGTTTGGCAATGAGCAGTTCTTC. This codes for CASKGYRLAFGNEQFF.

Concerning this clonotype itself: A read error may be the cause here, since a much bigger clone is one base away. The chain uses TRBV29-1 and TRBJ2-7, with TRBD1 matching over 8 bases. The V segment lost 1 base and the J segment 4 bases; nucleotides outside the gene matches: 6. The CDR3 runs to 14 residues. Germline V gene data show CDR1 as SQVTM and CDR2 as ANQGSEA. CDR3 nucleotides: TGCAGCGTTGAAGGAGGGACAGGCCCATACGAGCAGTACTTC. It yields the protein CSVEGGTGPYEQYF.

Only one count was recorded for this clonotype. CDR3 residues: CASSVGTELNLRETQYF. The CDR3 DNA follows: TGTGCCAGTAGTGTCGGGACAGAACTAAATTTAAGGGAGACCCAGTACTTC. The chain couples TRBV19 to TRBJ2-5, with 7 bases lining up with TRBD1. This CDR3 contains 17 residues. Trimming at V came to 5 bases and at J to 5 bases, leaving 17 bases not matched to a gene. The germline CDR1 and CDR2 sequences are LNHDA and SQIVND (reference sequence).

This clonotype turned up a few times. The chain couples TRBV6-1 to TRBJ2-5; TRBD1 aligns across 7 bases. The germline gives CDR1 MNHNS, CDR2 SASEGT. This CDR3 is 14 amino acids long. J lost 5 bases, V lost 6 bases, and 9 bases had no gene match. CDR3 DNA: TGTGCCAGCAGAGTCCCAGGGGGTGGGGAGACCCAGTACTTC. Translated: CASRVPGGGETQYF.

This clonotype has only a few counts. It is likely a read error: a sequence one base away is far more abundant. CDR3 DNA sequence: TGTGCCAGCAGTTTGGAAGGGGTCAGCACTGAAGCTTTCTTT. Residues: CASSLEGVSTEAFF. This rearrangement joins TRBV12-3 or TRBV12-4 to TRBJ2-1; D possibly corresponds to TRBD1 (5 bases). Matching the DNA end better, TRBJ1-1 makes the J call doubtful. The CDR3 has 14 amino acids.

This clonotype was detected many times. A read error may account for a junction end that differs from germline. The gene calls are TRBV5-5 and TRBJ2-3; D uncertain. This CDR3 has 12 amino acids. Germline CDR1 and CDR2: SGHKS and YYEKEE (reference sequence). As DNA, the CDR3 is TGTGCCAGCAGCTTGTCGCGAGATATGCAGTATTTT. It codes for CASSLSRDMQYF.

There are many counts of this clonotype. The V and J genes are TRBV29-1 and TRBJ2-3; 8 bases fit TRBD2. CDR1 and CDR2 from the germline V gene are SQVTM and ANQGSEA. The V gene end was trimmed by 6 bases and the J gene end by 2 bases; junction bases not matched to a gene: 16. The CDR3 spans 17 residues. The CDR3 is CSVRGSSGLLNTDTQYF. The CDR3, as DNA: TGCAGCGTAAGAGGATCTAGCGGGCTTCTCAACACAGATACGCAGTATTTT.

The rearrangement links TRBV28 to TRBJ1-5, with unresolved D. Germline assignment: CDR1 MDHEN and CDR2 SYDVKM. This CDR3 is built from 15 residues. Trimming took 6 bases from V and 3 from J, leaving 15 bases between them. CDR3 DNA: TGTGCCAGCAGCCGCGGCAACACAGTCAATCAGCCCCAGCATTTT. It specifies CASSRGNTVNQPQHF.

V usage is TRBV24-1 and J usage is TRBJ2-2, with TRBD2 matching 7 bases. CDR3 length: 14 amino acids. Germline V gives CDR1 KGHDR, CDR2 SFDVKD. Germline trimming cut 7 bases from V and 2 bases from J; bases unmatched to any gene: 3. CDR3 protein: CATRPSGNTGELFF. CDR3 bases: TGTGCCACCAGGCCTAGCGGTAACACCGGGGAGCTGTTTTTT.

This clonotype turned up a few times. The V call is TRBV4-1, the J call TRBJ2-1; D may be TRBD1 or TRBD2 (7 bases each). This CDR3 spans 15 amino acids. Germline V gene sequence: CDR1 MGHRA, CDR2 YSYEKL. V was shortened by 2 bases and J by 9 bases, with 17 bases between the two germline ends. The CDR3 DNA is TGCGCCAGCAGCCAAAGGGGGCAGGGAGGGGGTGAGCAGTTCTTC. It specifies CASSQRGQGGGEQFF.

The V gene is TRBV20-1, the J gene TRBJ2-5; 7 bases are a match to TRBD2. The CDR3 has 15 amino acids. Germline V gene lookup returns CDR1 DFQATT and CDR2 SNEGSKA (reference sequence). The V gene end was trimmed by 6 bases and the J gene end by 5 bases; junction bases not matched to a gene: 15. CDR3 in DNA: TGCAGTGCCCGGAATCGGGCGGGAGAGGGGGAGACCCAGTACTTC. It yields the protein CSARNRAGEGETQYF.

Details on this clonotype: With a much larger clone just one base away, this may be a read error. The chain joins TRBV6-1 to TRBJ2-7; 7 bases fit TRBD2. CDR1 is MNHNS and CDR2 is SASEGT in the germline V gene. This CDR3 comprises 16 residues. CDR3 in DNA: TGTGCCAGCAAGGCCGAAGGGTCTAGCGGTTTCTACGAGCATTACTTC. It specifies CASKAEGSSGFYEHYF.

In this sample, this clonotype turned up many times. The DNA for the CDR3 is TGTGCCAGCAGCTTAACGTATGGGGAGACCTACAATGAGCAGTTCTTC. Translating gives CASSLTYGETYNEQFF. The chain joins TRBV7-3 to TRBJ2-1, with D possibly matching TRBD2 (5 bases). The germline V and J ends were trimmed by 0 bases and 2 bases, with 11 bases remaining between them. The germline CDR1 and CDR2 sequences are SGHTA and FQGTGA. The CDR3 length is 16 residues.

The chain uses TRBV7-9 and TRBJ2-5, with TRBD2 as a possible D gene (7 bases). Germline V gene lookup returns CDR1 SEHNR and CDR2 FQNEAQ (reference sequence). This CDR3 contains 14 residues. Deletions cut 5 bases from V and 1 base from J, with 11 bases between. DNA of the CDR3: TGTGCCAGCAGCCGGGGGGCGGGCCAAGAGACCCAGTACTTC. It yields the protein CASSRGAGQETQYF.

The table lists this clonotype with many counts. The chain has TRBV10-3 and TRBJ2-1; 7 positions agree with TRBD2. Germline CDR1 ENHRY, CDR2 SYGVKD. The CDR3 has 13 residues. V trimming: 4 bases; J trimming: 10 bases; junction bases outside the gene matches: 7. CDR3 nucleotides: TGTGCCATCAGTGCTCTAGCGGTTCGAGAGCAGTTCTTC. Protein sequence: CAISALAVREQFF.

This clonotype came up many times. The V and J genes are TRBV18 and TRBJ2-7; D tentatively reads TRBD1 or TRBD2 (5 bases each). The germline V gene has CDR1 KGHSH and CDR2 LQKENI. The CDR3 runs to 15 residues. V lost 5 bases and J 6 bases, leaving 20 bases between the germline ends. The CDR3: CASSAGALRRGEQYF. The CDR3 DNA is TGTGCCAGCTCAGCCGGGGCCTTACGCCGTGGCGAGCAGTACTTC.

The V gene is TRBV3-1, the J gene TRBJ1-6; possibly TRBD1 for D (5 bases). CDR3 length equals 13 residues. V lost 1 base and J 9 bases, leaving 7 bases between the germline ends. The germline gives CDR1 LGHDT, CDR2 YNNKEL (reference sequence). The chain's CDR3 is CASSQVGVSPLHF. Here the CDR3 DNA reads TGTGCCAGCAGCCAAGTAGGGGTTTCACCCCTCCACTTT.

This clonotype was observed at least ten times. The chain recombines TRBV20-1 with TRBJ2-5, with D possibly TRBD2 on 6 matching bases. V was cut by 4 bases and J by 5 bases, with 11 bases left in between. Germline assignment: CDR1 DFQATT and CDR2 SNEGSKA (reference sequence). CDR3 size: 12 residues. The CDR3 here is CSATVRGETQYF. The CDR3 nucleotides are TGCAGTGCTACGGTTCGGGGGGAGACCCAGTACTTC.

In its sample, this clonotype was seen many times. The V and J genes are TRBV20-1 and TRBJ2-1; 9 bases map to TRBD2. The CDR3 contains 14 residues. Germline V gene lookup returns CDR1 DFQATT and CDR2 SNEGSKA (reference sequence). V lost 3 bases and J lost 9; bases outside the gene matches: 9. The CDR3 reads CSARSSGDVREQFF. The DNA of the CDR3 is TGCAGTGCTAGGTCTAGCGGGGACGTACGTGAGCAGTTCTTC.

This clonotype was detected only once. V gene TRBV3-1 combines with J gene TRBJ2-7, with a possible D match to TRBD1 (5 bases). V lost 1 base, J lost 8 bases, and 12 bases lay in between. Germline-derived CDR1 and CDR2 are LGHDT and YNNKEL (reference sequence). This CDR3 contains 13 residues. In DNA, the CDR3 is TGTGCCAGCAGCCAAGGGAACCAGGGTCAGCAGTACTTC. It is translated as CASSQGNQGQQYF.

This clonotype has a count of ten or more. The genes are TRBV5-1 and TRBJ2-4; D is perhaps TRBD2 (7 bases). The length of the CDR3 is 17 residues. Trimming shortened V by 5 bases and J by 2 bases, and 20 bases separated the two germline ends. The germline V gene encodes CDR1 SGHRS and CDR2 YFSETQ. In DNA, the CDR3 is TGCGCCAGCAGTCGTGCCTGGGGGGGCGAGTCCAAAAACATTCAGTACTTC. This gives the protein CASSRAWGGESKNIQYF.

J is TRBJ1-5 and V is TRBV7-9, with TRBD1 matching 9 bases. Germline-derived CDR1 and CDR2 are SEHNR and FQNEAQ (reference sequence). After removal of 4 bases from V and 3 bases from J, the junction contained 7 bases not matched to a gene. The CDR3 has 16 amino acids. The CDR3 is CASSSTGTGHNQPQHF. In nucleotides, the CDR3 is TGTGCCAGCAGCTCAACCGGGACAGGGCACAATCAGCCCCAGCATTTT.